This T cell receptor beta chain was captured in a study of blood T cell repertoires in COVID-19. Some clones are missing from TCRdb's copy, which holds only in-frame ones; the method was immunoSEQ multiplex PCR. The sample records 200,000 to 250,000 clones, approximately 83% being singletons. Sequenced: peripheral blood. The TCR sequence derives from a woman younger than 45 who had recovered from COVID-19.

Here the CDR3 DNA reads TGTGCCAGCAGCTTGAGCTTGCAAGAGACCCAGTACTTC. Residues: CASSLSLQETQYF. This chain connects TRBV5-8 to TRBJ2-5; the D is unclear. V was pared by 1 base and J by 2 bases, with 6 bases between. The CDR3 runs to 13 residues. Germline-derived CDR1 and CDR2 are SGHTS and YDEGEE.